The rows below give T cell receptor beta chains drawn from one sample of a study of tumor-infiltrating lymphocytes in localized non-small cell lung cancer. Measured with immunoSEQ multiplex PCR; TCRdb has only the in-frame clones, and not every one. The sample shows some 2,500 clones, 50% to 70% of them seen only once. Sample: uninvolved lung tissue not adjacent to the tumor. These receptors were obtained from a human donor with non-small cell lung cancer. Each CDR3 is given without its conserved first and last residue. The D gene is left open where the match is weak. Only some rows state a clone size, as once, few, many or a class for expanded clones.

D	V	size	J	CDR3
.	TRBV30	.	TRBJ2-5	AWSESLKTQY
.	TRBV6-5	.	TRBJ1-5	ASSPSGLNQPQH
.	TRBV29-1	once	TRBJ1-2	SVREGGYGYT
TRBD1	TRBV6-1	.	TRBJ1-4	ASSEASGTGGEKLF
TRBD1	TRBV30	.	TRBJ1-2	AWNRDRGYGYT
TRBD2	TRBV6-1	.	TRBJ2-7	ASSEELAGGQEQY
.	TRBV28	.	TRBJ2-2	ASSSPTWGTGELF
TRBD1	TRBV7-9	.	TRBJ2-6	ASSWDRVGANVLT
.	TRBV20-1	few	TRBJ2-1	SASHPNEQF
TRBD1	TRBV15	.	TRBJ1-5	ATSTSRGQGQPQH
TRBD2	TRBV2	.	TRBJ2-3	AGGLAGMGTDTQY
.	TRBV27	.	TRBJ2-3	ASKPLGSTDTQY
.	TRBV28	.	TRBJ2-5	ASSPNDRQETQY
.	TRBV5-1	.	TRBJ2-5	ASSLAAGIGETQY
TRBD2	TRBV27	medium-sized	TRBJ2-7	ASSLTTGGFHEQY
.	TRBV30	.	TRBJ2-1	AWSHIGGTYNEQF
TRBD1	TRBV28	few	TRBJ1-2	ASSQGGGRGRSGYT
.	TRBV5-3	.	TRBJ1-1	ARSLSGFEAF
.	TRBV5-1	.	TRBJ2-7	ASSSSGHLYEQY
.	TRBV13	.	TRBJ2-6	ASSSQSGANVLT
TRBD2	TRBV28	.	TRBJ2-7	ASKVGTSGRGEREQY
TRBD2	TRBV7-9	.	TRBJ2-1	ASSFLAGGPHEQF
.	TRBV27	few	TRBJ1-2	ASSFSGGVSNYGYT
.	TRBV30	.	TRBJ1-1	AWSDTTRNTEAF
.	TRBV13	.	TRBJ2-3	ASSLGLTDTQY
.	TRBV11-2	.	TRBJ2-3	ASSLRSIGTDTQY
TRBD1	TRBV15	.	TRBJ1-2	ATRPDRAYGYT
.	TRBV2	.	TRBJ2-2	ASREGMDTGELF
TRBD2	TRBV7-2	.	TRBJ2-3	ASSPQTSGGTDTQY
.	TRBV19	large	TRBJ1-5	ASSDKFRPQH
.	TRBV19	once	TRBJ2-3	ASSNFLPTDTQY
TRBD2	TRBV4-1	.	TRBJ2-2	ASSQLGTSVSTGELF